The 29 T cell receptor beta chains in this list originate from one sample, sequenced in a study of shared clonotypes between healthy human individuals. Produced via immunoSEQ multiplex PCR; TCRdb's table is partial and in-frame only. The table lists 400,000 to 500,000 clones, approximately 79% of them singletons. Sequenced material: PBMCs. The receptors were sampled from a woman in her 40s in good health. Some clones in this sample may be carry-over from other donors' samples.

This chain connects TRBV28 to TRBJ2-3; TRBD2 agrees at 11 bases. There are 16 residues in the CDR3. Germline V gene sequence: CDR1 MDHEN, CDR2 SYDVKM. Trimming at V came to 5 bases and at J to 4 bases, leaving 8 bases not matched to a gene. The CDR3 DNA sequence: TGTGCCAGCAGTCCCACTAGCGGGAGTATCGCAGATACGCAGTATTTT. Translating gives CASSPTSGSIADTQYF.

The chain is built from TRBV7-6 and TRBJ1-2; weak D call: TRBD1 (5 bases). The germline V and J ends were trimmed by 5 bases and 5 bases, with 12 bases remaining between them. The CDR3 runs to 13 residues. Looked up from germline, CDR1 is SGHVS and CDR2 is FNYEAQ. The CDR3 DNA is TGTGCCAGCAGCGTACAGGAGGGATATGGCTACACCTTC. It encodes CASSVQEGYGYTF.

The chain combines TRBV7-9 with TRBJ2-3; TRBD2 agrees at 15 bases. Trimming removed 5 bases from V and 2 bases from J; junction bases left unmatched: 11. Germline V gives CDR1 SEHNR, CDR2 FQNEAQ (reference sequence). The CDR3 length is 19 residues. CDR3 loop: CASSHGTSGRLGITDTQYF. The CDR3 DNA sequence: TGTGCCAGCAGCCATGGGACTAGCGGGAGGTTGGGGATCACAGATACGCAGTATTTT.

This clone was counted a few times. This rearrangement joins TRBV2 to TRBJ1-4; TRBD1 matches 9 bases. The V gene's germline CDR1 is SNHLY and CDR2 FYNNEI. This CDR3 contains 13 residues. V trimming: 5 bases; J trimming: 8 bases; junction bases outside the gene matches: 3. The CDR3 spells CASSRDREEKLFF. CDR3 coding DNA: TGTGCCAGCAGTCGGGACAGGGAAGAAAAACTGTTTTTT.

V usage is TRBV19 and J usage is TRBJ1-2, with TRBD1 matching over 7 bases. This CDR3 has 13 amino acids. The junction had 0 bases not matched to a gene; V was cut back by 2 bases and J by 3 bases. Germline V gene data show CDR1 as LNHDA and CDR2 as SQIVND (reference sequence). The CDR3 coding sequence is TGTGCCAGTAGTATAACAGGGGACTATGGCTACACCTTC. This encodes CASSITGDYGYTF.

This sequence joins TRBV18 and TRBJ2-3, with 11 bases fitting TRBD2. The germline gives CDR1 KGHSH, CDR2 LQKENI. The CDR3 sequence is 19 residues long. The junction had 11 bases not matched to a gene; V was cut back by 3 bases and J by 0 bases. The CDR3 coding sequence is TGTGCCAGCTCACCTAGGCTAGCGGGAGGAGTTCCTAGCACAGATACGCAGTATTTT. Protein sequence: CASSPRLAGGVPSTDTQYF. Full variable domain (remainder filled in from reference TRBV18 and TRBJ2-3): NAGVMQNPRHLVRRRGQEARLRCSPMKGHSHVYWYRQLPEEGLKFMVYLQKENIIDESGMPKERFSAEFPKEGPSILRIQQVVRGDSAAYFCASSPRLAGGVPSTDTQYFGPGTRLTVL.

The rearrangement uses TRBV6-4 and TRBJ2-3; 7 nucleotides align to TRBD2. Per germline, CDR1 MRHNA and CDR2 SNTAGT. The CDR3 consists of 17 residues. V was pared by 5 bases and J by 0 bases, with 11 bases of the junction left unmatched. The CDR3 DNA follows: TGTGCCAGCAGTAGAGAAGGGCCTAGCGGAAGCACAGATACGCAGTATTTT. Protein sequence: CASSREGPSGSTDTQYF.

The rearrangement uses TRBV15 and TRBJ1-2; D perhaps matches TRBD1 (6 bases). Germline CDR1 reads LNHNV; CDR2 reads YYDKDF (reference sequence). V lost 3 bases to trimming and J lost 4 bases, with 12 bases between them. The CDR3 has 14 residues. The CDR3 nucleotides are TGTGCCACCAGCAGGTCGGGGGGCCCCTATGGCTACACCTTC. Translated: CATSRSGGPYGYTF.

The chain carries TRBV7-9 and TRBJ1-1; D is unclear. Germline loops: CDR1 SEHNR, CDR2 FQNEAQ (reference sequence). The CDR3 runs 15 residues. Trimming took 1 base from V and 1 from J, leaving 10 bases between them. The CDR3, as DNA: TGTGCCAGCAGCTTAGTGTTGCGGGGGAACACTGAAGCTTTCTTT. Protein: CASSLVLRGNTEAFF.

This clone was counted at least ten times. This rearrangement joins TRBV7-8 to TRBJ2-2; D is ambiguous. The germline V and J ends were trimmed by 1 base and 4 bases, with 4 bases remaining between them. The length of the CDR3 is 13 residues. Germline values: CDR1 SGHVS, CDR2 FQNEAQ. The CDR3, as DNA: TGTGCCAGCAGCTTAGAGGCCACCGGGGAGCTGTTTTTT. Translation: CASSLEATGELFF.

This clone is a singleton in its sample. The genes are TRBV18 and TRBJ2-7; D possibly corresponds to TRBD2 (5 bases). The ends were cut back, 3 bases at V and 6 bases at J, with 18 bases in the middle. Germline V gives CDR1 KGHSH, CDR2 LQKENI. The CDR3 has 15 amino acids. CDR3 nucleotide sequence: TGTGCCAGCTCACCTAGGACCGTCGGAGGCGGCGAGCAGTACTTC. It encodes CASSPRTVGGGEQYF. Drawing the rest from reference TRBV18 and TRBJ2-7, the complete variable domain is NAGVMQNPRHLVRRRGQEARLRCSPMKGHSHVYWYRQLPEEGLKFMVYLQKENIIDESGMPKERFSAEFPKEGPSILRIQQVVRGDSAAYFCASSPRTVGGGEQYFGPGTRLTVT.

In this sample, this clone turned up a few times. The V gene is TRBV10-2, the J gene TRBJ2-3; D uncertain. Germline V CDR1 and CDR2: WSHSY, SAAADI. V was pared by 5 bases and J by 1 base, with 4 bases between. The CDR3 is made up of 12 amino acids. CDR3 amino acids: CASSFGTDTQYF. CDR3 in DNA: TGCGCCAGCAGTTTCGGCACAGATACGCAGTATTTT.

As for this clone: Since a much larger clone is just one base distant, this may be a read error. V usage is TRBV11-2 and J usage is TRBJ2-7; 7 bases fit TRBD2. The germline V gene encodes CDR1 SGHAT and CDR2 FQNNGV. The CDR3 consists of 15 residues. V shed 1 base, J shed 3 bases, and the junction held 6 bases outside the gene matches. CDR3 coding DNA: TGTGCCAGCAGCTTAGGGGGCGGGAGCTACTACGAGCAGTACTTC. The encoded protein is CASSLGGGSYYEQYF.

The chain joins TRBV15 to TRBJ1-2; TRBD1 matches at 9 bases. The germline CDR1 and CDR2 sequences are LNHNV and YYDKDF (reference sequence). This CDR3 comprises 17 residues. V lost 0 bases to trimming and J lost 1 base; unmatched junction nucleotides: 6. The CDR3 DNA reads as TGTGCCACCAGCAGAGATCTGGGACAGGGAGTTAACTATGGCTACACCTTC. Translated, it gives CATSRDLGQGVNYGYTF. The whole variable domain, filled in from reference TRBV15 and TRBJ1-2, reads DAMVIQNPRYQVTQFGKPVTLSCSQTLNHNVMYWYQQKSSQAPKLLFHYYDKDFNNEADTPDNFQSRRPNTSFCFLDIRSPGLGDTAMYLCATSRDLGQGVNYGYTFGSGTRLTVV.

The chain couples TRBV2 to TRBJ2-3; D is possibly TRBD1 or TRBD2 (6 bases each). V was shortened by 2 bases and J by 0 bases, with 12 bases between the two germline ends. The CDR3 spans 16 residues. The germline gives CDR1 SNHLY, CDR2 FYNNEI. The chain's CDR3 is CASSELGGFSTDTQYF. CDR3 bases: TGTGCCAGCAGTGAACTGGGGGGCTTTAGCACAGATACGCAGTATTTT.

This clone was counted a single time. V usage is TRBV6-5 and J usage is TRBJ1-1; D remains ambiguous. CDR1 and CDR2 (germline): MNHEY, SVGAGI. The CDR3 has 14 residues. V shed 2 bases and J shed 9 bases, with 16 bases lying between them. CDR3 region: CASSYKFGETKAFF. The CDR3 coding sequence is TGTGCCAGCAGTTACAAGTTCGGAGAAACCAAAGCTTTCTTT.

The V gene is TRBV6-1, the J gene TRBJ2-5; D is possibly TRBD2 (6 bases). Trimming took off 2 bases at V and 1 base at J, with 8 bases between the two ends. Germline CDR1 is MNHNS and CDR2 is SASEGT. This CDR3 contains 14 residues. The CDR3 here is CASSERGSQETQYF. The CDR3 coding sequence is TGTGCCAGCAGTGAACGGGGGAGCCAAGAGACCCAGTACTTC.

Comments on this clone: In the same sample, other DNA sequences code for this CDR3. CDR3 nucleotide sequence: TGCGCCAGCAGCACCGGACAGGTGCAAGAGACCCAGTACTTC. It encodes CASSTGQVQETQYF. This sequence joins TRBV5-1 and TRBJ2-5; 7 bases line up with TRBD1. CDR3 length equals 14 residues. With V trimmed by 4 bases and J by 2 bases, 5 bases remained unmatched. Germline CDR1 reads SGHRS; CDR2 reads YFSETQ.

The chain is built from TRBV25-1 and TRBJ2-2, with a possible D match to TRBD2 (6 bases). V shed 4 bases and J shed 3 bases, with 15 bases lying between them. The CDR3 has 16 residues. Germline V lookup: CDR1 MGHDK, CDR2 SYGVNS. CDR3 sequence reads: CASSVTGVRYTGELFF. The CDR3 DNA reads TGTGCCAGCAGTGTCACGGGGGTTCGTTACACCGGGGAGCTGTTTTTT.

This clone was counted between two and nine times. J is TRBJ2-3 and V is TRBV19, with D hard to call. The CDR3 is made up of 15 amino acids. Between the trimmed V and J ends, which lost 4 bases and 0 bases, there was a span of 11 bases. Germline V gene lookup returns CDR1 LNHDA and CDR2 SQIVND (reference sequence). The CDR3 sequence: CASSRAATSTDTQYF. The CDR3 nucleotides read TGTGCCAGTAGTAGGGCGGCGACCAGCACAGATACGCAGTATTTT. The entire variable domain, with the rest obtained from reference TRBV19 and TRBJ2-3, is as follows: DGGITQSPKYLFRKEGQNVTLSCEQNLNHDAMYWYRQDPGQGLRLIYYSQIVNDFQKGDIAEGYSVSREKKESFPLTVTSAQKNPTAFYLCASSRAATSTDTQYFGPGTRLTVL.

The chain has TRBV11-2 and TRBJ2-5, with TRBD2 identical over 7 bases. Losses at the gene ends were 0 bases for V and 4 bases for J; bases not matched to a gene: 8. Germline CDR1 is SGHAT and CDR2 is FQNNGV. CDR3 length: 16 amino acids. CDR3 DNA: TGTGCCAGCAGCTTAGACCCCCCGGGAGGCCGAGAGACCCAGTACTTC. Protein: CASSLDPPGGRETQYF.

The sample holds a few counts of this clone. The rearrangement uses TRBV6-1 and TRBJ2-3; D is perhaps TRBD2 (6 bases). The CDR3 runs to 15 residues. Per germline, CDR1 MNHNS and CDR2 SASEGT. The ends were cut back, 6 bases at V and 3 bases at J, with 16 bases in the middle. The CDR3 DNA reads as TGTGCCAGCAGGCCTCCGGGGGACCCTACAGATACGCAGTATTTT. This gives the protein CASRPPGDPTDTQYF.

CDR3 nucleotides: TGTGCCAGTAACGTCCGTCTGACCGCCGAATTTGGCTACACCTTC. This sequence encodes CASNVRLTAEFGYTF. The rearrangement uses TRBV19 and TRBJ1-2; no reliable D call. The V end was cut by 7 bases, the J end by 7 bases, with 22 bases between. Germline assignment: CDR1 LNHDA and CDR2 SQIVND (reference sequence). The CDR3 extends over 15 amino acids.

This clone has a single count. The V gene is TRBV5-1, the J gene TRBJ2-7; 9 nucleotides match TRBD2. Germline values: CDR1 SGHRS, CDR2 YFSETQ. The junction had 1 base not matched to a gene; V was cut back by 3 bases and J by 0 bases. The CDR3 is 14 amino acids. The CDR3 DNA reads TGCGCCAGCAGCTCGACTAGCGGCTCCTACGAGCAGTACTTC. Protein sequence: CASSSTSGSYEQYF.

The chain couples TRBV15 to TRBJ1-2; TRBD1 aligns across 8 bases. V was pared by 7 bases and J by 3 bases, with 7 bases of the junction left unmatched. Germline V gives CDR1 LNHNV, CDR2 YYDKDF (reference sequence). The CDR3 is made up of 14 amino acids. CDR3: CATKPGQAHYGYTF. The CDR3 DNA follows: TGTGCCACCAAGCCGGGACAGGCTCACTATGGCTACACCTTC.

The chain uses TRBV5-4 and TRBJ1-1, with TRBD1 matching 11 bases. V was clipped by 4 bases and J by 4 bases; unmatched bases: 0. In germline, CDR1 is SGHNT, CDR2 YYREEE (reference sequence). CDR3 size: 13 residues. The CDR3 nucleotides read TGTGCCAGCAGCGGGACAGGGGGCACTGAAGCTTTCTTT. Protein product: CASSGTGGTEAFF.

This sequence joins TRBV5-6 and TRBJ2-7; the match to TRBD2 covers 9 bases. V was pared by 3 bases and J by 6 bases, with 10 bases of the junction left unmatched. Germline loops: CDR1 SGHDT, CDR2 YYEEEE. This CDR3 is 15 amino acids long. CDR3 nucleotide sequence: TGTGCCAGCAGCTCGCTGCGGGAGGGCCGTCGCGAGCAGTACTTC. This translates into CASSSLREGRREQYF.

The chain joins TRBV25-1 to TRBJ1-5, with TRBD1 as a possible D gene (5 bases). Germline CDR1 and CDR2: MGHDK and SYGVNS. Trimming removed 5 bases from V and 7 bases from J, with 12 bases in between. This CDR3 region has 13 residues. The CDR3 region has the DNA TGTGCCAGCAGTATGGGGGGAGGGCAGCCCCAGCATTTT. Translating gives CASSMGGGQPQHF.

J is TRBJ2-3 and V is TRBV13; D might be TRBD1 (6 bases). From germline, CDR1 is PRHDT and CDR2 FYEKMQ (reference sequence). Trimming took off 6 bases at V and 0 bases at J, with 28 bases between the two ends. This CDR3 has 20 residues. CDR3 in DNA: TGTGCCAGCAGACCAGGAAGATCCCTGTACAGGGCCTCTAGCACAGATACGCAGTATTTT. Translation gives CASRPGRSLYRASSTDTQYF.